The 31 T cell receptor beta chains below were found in one sample sequenced in a study of Ad26.COV2.S vaccination and SARS-CoV-2 variants. The table came from immunoSEQ multiplex PCR; TCRdb's copy has only in-frame clones and leaves some out. The data show roughly 320,000 clones, roughly 84% seen once. As to treatment: around 19 received Ad26.COV2.S at low or high dose, single or two shots; about 5 received placebo; per-sample allocation not given. On day 63 after the first injection, vaccine and placebo recipients gave samples. Here the sequenced sample was peripheral blood, taken in a trial of Ad26.COV2.S vaccine versus placebo. The receptors were gathered from a person between 18 and 65 years old who received the Ad26.COV2.S COVID-19 vaccine or a placebo.

The chain recombines TRBV6-6 with TRBJ2-7; D ambiguous. The V and J ends lost 6 bases and 2 bases respectively, with 8 bases between them. In germline, CDR1 is MNHNY, CDR2 SVGAGI (reference sequence). The CDR3 has 12 residues. The CDR3 nucleotides are TGTGCCAGCAGCTTCGACACCTACGAGCAGTACTTC. It specifies CASSFDTYEQYF.

The chain recombines TRBV19 with TRBJ1-1; D might be TRBD1 (6 bases). The CDR3 has 17 amino acids. The V gene lost 4 bases and the J gene lost 1 base, with 19 bases spanning the gap. Germline loops: CDR1 LNHDA, CDR2 SQIVND (reference sequence). CDR3 in DNA: TGTGCCAGTAGTAACACCTTCGACAGGAGTGGGAACACTGAAGCTTTCTTT. Amino acids: CASSNTFDRSGNTEAFF.

The chain carries TRBV2 and TRBJ2-7; TRBD2 might be the D (7 bases). Germline CDR1 reads SNHLY; CDR2 reads FYNNEI. The CDR3 runs to 14 residues. Trimming shortened V by 7 bases and J by 0 bases, and 13 bases separated the two germline ends. CDR3 region: CASMSGTNSYEQYF. CDR3 coding DNA: TGTGCCAGCATGAGCGGGACAAACTCCTACGAGCAGTACTTC.

The rearrangement uses TRBV7-9 and TRBJ1-2; unclear D gene. This CDR3 is built from 12 residues. Germline-derived CDR1 and CDR2 are SEHNR and FQNEAQ (reference sequence). Trimming stripped 4 bases from V and 10 bases from J, with 13 bases between. CDR3 bases: TGTGCCAGCAGCTACCAGGAAACACCCTACACCTTC. Its protein product is CASSYQETPYTF.

The genes are TRBV11-2 and TRBJ2-1; D remains unclear. Trimming cost V 1 base and J 8 bases, with 6 bases left between them. The V gene's germline CDR1 is SGHAT and CDR2 FQNNGV. CDR3 length: 12 residues. The CDR3 here is CASSLGADEQFF. The CDR3, as DNA: TGTGCCAGCAGCTTAGGGGCGGATGAGCAGTTCTTC.

The V gene is TRBV6-1, the J gene TRBJ1-6; D ambiguous. Trimming removed 2 bases at V and 10 bases at J, with 9 bases between. The V gene's germline CDR1 is MNHNS and CDR2 SASEGT. CDR3 length: 13 residues. CDR3 region: CASSETGISPLHF. Here the CDR3 DNA reads TGTGCCAGCAGTGAAACCGGTATCTCACCCCTCCACTTT.

The chain couples TRBV6-5 to TRBJ2-7, with TRBD1 matching over 9 bases. The junction had 4 bases not matched to a gene; V was cut back by 4 bases and J by 3 bases. The CDR3 totals 14 residues. Germline CDR1 reads MNHEY; CDR2 reads SVGAGI. The DNA for the CDR3 is TGTGCCAGCAGTTCTGGGACAGGGAACTACGAGCAGTACTTC. Amino acids: CASSSGTGNYEQYF.

The CDR3 sequence: CASSVEGSGGALETQYF. The DNA for the CDR3 is TGTGCCAGCAGCGTAGAGGGTAGCGGGGGGGCCCTAGAGACCCAGTACTTC. This chain uses TRBV9 with TRBJ2-5; 11 nucleotides match TRBD2. This CDR3 spans 17 amino acids. Unmatched junction bases numbered 8, after V lost 0 bases and J lost 4 bases. Germline loops: CDR1 SGDLS, CDR2 YYNGEE. The whole variable domain, remainder taken from reference TRBV9 and TRBJ2-5, is DSGVTQTPKHLITATGQRVTLRCSPRSGDLSVYWYQQSLDQGLQFLIQYYNGEERAKGNILERFSAQQFPDLHSELNLSSLELGDSALYFCASSVEGSGGALETQYFGPGTRLLVL.

J is TRBJ1-2 and V is TRBV18; 9 positions match TRBD1. Trimming at V came to 4 bases and at J to 4 bases, leaving 7 bases not matched to a gene. Per the germline V gene, CDR1 is KGHSH and CDR2 is LQKENI. The CDR3 contains 15 residues. In nucleotides, the CDR3 is TGTGCCAGCTCACTGACGGGACAGGGAAGCTATGGCTACACCTTC. This translates into CASSLTGQGSYGYTF.

The V gene is TRBV3-1 (or the pseudogene TRBV3-2), the J gene TRBJ2-1, with D unresolved. This CDR3 contains 15 residues. V shed 0 bases and J shed 7 bases, with 13 bases lying between them. Per germline, CDR1 LGHDT and CDR2 YNNKEL (reference sequence). CDR3 nucleotide sequence: TGTGCCAGCAGCCAAGACCGAAACTTGTATAATGAGCAGTTCTTC. Encoded protein: CASSQDRNLYNEQFF.

This clone appeared a single time. The genes are TRBV30 and TRBJ2-7; tentative D call: TRBD1 (6 bases). The CDR3 contains 16 residues. V was trimmed by 0 bases and J by 5 bases, leaving 20 bases between them. Germline V lookup: CDR1 GTSNPN, CDR2 SVGIG (reference sequence). The CDR3 region is CAWSVQGGRWVNEQYF. For the CDR3, the DNA is TGTGCCTGGAGTGTACAAGGGGGTCGATGGGTAAACGAGCAGTACTTC. Full variable domain (rest looked up from reference TRBV30 and TRBJ2-7): SQTIHQWPATLVQPVGSPLSLECTVEGTSNPNLYWYRQAAGRGLQLLFYSVGIGQISSEVPQNLSASRPQDRQFILSSKKLLLSDSGFYLCAWSVQGGRWVNEQYFGPGTRLTVT.

The V call is TRBV3-1 (or the pseudogene TRBV3-2), the J call TRBJ1-3; D might be TRBD1 (6 bases). CDR1 and CDR2 (germline): LGHDT, YNNKEL (reference sequence). The CDR3 runs to 14 residues. Trimming pared 3 bases from V and 4 bases from J, leaving 10 bases between. The CDR3 spells CASSQGARGNTIYF. CDR3 nucleotides: TGTGCCAGCAGCCAGGGGGCGCGGGGAAACACCATATATTTT.

The CDR3 DNA is TGTGCCAGCAGTTTCGGCGGATCCTACGAGCAGTACTTC. Translating gives CASSFGGSYEQYF. The chain has TRBV12-3 or TRBV12-4 and TRBJ2-7; D not certain. V dropped 3 bases and J dropped 1 base, with 7 bases sitting between them. This CDR3 is built from 13 residues.

The genes are TRBV6-6 and TRBJ2-1; 10 nucleotides match TRBD1. Trimming took 5 bases from V and 7 from J; bases not matched to a gene: 2. This CDR3 region has 13 residues. Germline loops: CDR1 MNHNY, CDR2 SVGAGI (reference sequence). CDR3 loop: CASSGQGENEQFF. The CDR3 region has the DNA TGTGCCAGCAGTGGACAGGGGGAGAATGAGCAGTTCTTC.

CDR3 in amino acids: CASSLGIEQFF. As DNA, the CDR3 is TGTGCCAGCAGTTTAGGGATTGAGCAGTTCTTC. V is TRBV12-3 or TRBV12-4 and J is TRBJ2-1; no reliable D call. Trimming pared 1 base from V and 9 bases from J, leaving 4 bases between. The CDR3 runs 11 residues.

This chain links TRBV12-3 or TRBV12-4 with TRBJ1-5, with D hard to call. Trimming pared 5 bases from V and 12 bases from J, leaving 14 bases between. The CDR3 totals 12 residues. The CDR3 loop reads CASSPIGLLQHF. The CDR3 DNA is TGTGCCAGCAGTCCAATCGGACTGCTCCAGCATTTT.

The CDR3 sequence: CASRAPGTGIEQFF. The CDR3 DNA reads TGTGCCAGCAGAGCTCCCGGGACAGGGATTGAGCAGTTCTTC. This chain links TRBV7-9 with TRBJ2-1; 9 bases align to TRBD1. This CDR3 contains 14 residues. V lost 6 bases, J lost 9 bases, and 9 bases stayed unmatched. Germline values: CDR1 SEHNR, CDR2 FQNEAQ (reference sequence).

On this clone: Other DNA sequences in this sample translate to the same CDR3. V usage is TRBV6-1 and J usage is TRBJ1-1; possible D gene TRBD1, 5 bases. From germline, CDR1 is MNHNS and CDR2 SASEGT. The CDR3 totals 14 residues. V was pared by 1 base and J by 0 bases, with 6 bases between. CDR3 bases: TGTGCCAGCAGTGAAGACAGGTTGAACACTGAAGCTTTCTTT. Encoded protein: CASSEDRLNTEAFF.

This chain links TRBV7-8 with TRBJ2-7, with D perhaps matching TRBD1 or TRBD2 (7 bases each). Germline assignment: CDR1 SGHVS and CDR2 FQNEAQ. The CDR3 is 16 amino acids. V lost 4 bases and J 0 bases, leaving 16 bases between the germline ends. CDR3 region: CASSWEGDSFSYEQYF. The CDR3, as DNA: TGTGCCAGCAGCTGGGAGGGGGACAGCTTCTCCTACGAGCAGTACTTC.

The CDR3 loop reads CASSLVGVGYGYTF. The DNA of the CDR3 is TGTGCCAGCAGCTTGGTGGGGGTAGGATATGGCTACACCTTC. This chain connects TRBV5-4 to TRBJ1-2; tentative D call: TRBD1 (5 bases). The germline CDR1 and CDR2 sequences are SGHNT and YYREEE (reference sequence). Deletions cut 0 bases from V and 5 bases from J, with 11 bases between. This CDR3 region has 14 residues.

This sequence joins TRBV29-1 and TRBJ1-2; 7 bases map to TRBD1. The CDR3 consists of 16 residues. With V trimmed by 0 bases and J by 4 bases, 11 bases remained unmatched. In germline, CDR1 is SQVTM, CDR2 ANQGSEA. The CDR3 is CSVEDRTGQPGYGYTF. CDR3 nucleotide sequence: TGCAGCGTTGAAGATCGGACGGGACAGCCAGGCTATGGCTACACCTTC.

The chain has TRBV7-8 and TRBJ1-5; the match to TRBD1 covers 12 bases. The CDR3 has 16 residues. CDR1 is SGHVS and CDR2 is FQNEAQ in the germline V gene. The V gene end was trimmed by 1 base and the J gene end by 6 bases; junction bases not matched to a gene: 4. CDR3 region: CASSLGDRGRVQPQHF. The CDR3, as DNA: TGTGCCAGCAGCTTAGGGGACAGGGGGCGCGTTCAGCCCCAGCATTTT.

The chain has TRBV6-5 and TRBJ1-1; D is undetermined. V lost 1 base to trimming and J lost 1 base, with 10 bases between them. Germline CDR1 and CDR2: MNHEY and SVGAGI. The CDR3 length is 15 residues. CDR3 amino acids: CASSYWLEGNTEAFF. The CDR3, as DNA: TGTGCCAGCAGTTACTGGCTCGAGGGGAACACTGAAGCTTTCTTT.

The genes are TRBV19 and TRBJ2-3; 8 bases fit TRBD2. The CDR3 consists of 15 residues. V lost 10 bases and J lost 2; bases outside the gene matches: 11. The V gene's germline CDR1 is LNHDA and CDR2 SQIVND (reference sequence). CDR3 DNA sequence: TGTGCCACCGCCGCCGAGCGGGGGTACACAGATACGCAGTATTTT. Translating gives CATAAERGYTDTQYF.

The gene calls are TRBV7-2 and TRBJ1-2, with a tentative D call TRBD1 (6 bases). The CDR3 length is 15 residues. Trimming cost V 1 base and J 5 bases, with 14 bases left between them. Germline CDR1 is SGHTA and CDR2 is FQGNSA. CDR3 amino acids: CASSLVGATSYGYTF. The CDR3 bases are TGTGCCAGCAGCTTAGTGGGGGCCACGTCTTATGGCTACACCTTC.

This sequence joins TRBV6-2 or TRBV6-3 and TRBJ2-7; 10 bases are a match to TRBD2. With 5 bases clipped from V and 2 bases from J, the junction kept 3 bases outside the gene matches. Germline assignment: CDR1 MNHEY and CDR2 SVGEGT. The CDR3 contains 14 residues. CDR3 in DNA: TGTGCCAGCAGTGGACTAGCGGACACCTACGAGCAGTACTTC. Residues: CASSGLADTYEQYF.

The genes are TRBV14 and TRBJ1-2; D might be TRBD1 (6 bases). CDR1 is SGHDN and CDR2 is FVKESK in the germline V gene. V was cut by 4 bases and J by 7 bases, with 16 bases left in between. The CDR3 is 14 amino acids. The CDR3 region has the DNA TGTGCCAGCAGCCGGGACATCATCCCAGGTGGCTACACCTTC. It translates to CASSRDIIPGGYTF.

This chain uses TRBV5-1 with TRBJ2-1, with D perhaps matching TRBD1 (6 bases). V lost 0 bases and J lost 9, with 16 bases in between. Germline assignment: CDR1 SGHRS and CDR2 YFSETQ. CDR3 length: 15 amino acids. Here the CDR3 reads CASSLAGAQPGEQFF. The CDR3 nucleotides read TGCGCCAGCAGCTTGGCAGGGGCCCAGCCAGGTGAGCAGTTCTTC.

As for this clone: Other DNA variants within this sample encode the same CDR3. The V call is TRBV20-1, the J call TRBJ2-2, with D unclear. This CDR3 is built from 11 residues. V dropped 1 base and J dropped 5 bases, with 2 bases sitting between them. Germline V gives CDR1 DFQATT, CDR2 SNEGSKA (reference sequence). CDR3 in amino acids: CSARVTGELFF. Here the CDR3 DNA reads TGCAGTGCTAGAGTGACCGGGGAGCTGTTTTTT.

CDR3 in amino acids: CASKRGVTKNIQYF. CDR3 DNA sequence: TGTGCCAGTAAAAGGGGAGTAACCAAAAACATTCAGTACTTC. The rearrangement joins TRBV19 to TRBJ2-4; the D call may be TRBD1 or TRBD2 (5 bases each). Germline V gives CDR1 LNHDA, CDR2 SQIVND (reference sequence). Between the trimmed V and J ends, which lost 7 bases and 2 bases, there was a span of 12 bases. The CDR3 loop spans 14 amino acids. Based on the CDR3 plus reference TRBV19 and TRBJ2-4, the full variable domain is DGGITQSPKYLFRKEGQNVTLSCEQNLNHDAMYWYRQDPGQGLRLIYYSQIVNDFQKGDIAEGYSVSREKKESFPLTVTSAQKNPTAFYLCASKRGVTKNIQYFGAGTRLSVL.

The genes are TRBV6-5 and TRBJ1-2; weak D call: TRBD1 (5 bases). V was clipped by 6 bases and J by 7 bases, with 12 bases between them. Germline loops: CDR1 MNHEY, CDR2 SVGAGI. The CDR3 covers 12 residues. The CDR3 DNA follows: TGTGCCAGCAGAAACTCAGGGTCTGGCTACACCTTC. The encoded protein is CASRNSGSGYTF.